This T cell receptor (beta chain) was profiled in a study of blood T cell repertoires in COVID-19. Study-level information: The United States, Italy and Spain supplied acute and convalescent COVID-19 samples. PBMCs, B-cell-depleted T cells, or T cells provided the cDNA or gDNA that made up the material.

V was trimmed by 1 base and J by 1 base, leaving 12 bases between them. CDR1 is LNHNV, CDR2 YYDKDF, per germline (reference sequence). This CDR3 has 16 amino acids. Patients from Seattle were sampled longitudinally, starting during active infection. In the source study's methods: Quantification of nucleated cells was approximated via reference gene primer amplification. Repertoires were generated with immunoSEQ multiplex PCR, while TCRdb's copy carries only in-frame clones and drops some. V, J and clone size are taken as reported in that table, and D and trimming were inferred from the DNA itself. The sample records 75,000 to 95,000 clones, around 67% being singletons.

The sequenced sample was peripheral blood. This sequence originates from a man between 65 and 79 years old with COVID-19, enrolled during active disease. This chain links TRBV15 with TRBJ2-3; D unresolved. The CDR3 reads CATSRGGGVGTDTQYF. The CDR3 bases are TGTGCCACCAGCAGAGGCGGCGGCGTGGGCACAGATACGCAGTATTTT.